The present T cell receptor (beta chain) was sequenced within a study of T cells in Graves' hyperthyroidism and ophthalmopathy. Study conclusions and caveats: The majority of expanded thyroid clonotypes above 0.001 also appeared in blood.

Amplification of TCR beta CDR3 regions used RNA as the template. The TCR CDR3 first-round RT-PCR relied on the HTBI primer set. TCRdb re-called the multiplex PCR reads with MiXCR, one entry per CDR3 protein. The sample contains under 130,000 distinct CDR3 sequences, 47% of which appear only once. This clonotype is medium-sized within its sample. The antigen is undetermined. The length of the CDR3 is 14 residues. The germline V gene encodes CDR1 KGHDR and CDR2 SFDVKD. The V gene end was trimmed by 6 bases and the J gene end by 3 bases; junction bases not matched to a gene: 6. Source material: blood. The V gene is TRBV24-1, the J gene TRBJ1-2; 7 bases match TRBD1. The clonotype comes from a man aged 40-55 years with Graves' hyperthyroidism. The CDR3 DNA is TGTGCCACCAGTCCTCCTGACAGGGACTATGGCTACACCTTC. Translation gives CATSPPDRDYGYTF.